This is a list of T cell receptor beta chains from one sample in a study of naive and memory T cell subsets. MiXCR, run by TCRdb on the UMI-ligation and nested PCR reads, gives a single entry per CDR3 protein. In the table there are tens of thousands of distinct CDR3 sequences, about 10% of which are singletons. Sequencing was performed on naive CD8+ T cells from blood. The receptors were sampled from a human donor in good health. CDR3s include the opening cysteine and the closing phenylalanine or tryptophan. A D gene is named only where the DNA matches it firmly. Not all rows give a size; the values are once, few, many and, for expanded clones, a class.

abundance: many; d_gene: -; j_gene: TRBJ2-1; v_gene: TRBV6-5; CDR3nt: TGTGCCAGCAGTTACGCGGCTAGCTCCTACAATGAGCAGTTCTTC; CDR3aa: CASSYAASSYNEQFF
abundance: many; d_gene: -; j_gene: TRBJ1-1; v_gene: TRBV7-9; CDR3nt: TGTGCGGCAGCTGGTTCGTGGACGGCGGACACTGAAGCTTTCTTT; CDR3aa: CAAAGSWTADTEAFF
abundance: -; d_gene: -; j_gene: TRBJ2-3; v_gene: TRBV4-3; CDR3nt: TGCGCCAGCAGCCAAGAGGAAGGAGACAGAGATACGCAGTATTTT; CDR3aa: CASSQEEGDRDTQYF
abundance: -; d_gene: -; j_gene: TRBJ2-7; v_gene: TRBV5-1; CDR3nt: TGCGCCAGCAGCTTGGCTGGGGGGCGAGAGCAGTACTTC; CDR3aa: CASSLAGGREQYF
abundance: once; d_gene: TRBD1; j_gene: TRBJ2-2; v_gene: TRBV4-1; CDR3nt: TGCGCCAGCAGCCACCGGACAGGGGCCACCGGGGAGCTGTTTTTT; CDR3aa: CASSHRTGATGELFF
abundance: -; d_gene: -; j_gene: TRBJ2-2; v_gene: TRBV2; CDR3nt: TGTGCCAGCAGTGATTGGGGGCCCCGGGCCGGGGAGCTGTTTTTT; CDR3aa: CASSDWGPRAGELFF
abundance: few; d_gene: TRBD2; j_gene: TRBJ2-5; v_gene: TRBV6-2/TRBV6-3; CDR3nt: TGTGCCAGCAGGGGACTAGCGGAAGAGACCCAGTACTTC; CDR3aa: CASRGLAEETQYF
abundance: few; d_gene: TRBD2; j_gene: TRBJ2-7; v_gene: TRBV9; CDR3nt: TGTGCCAGCAGCCAAGCGGGGACGGACTCCTACGAGCAGTACTTC; CDR3aa: CASSQAGTDSYEQYF
abundance: -; d_gene: -; j_gene: TRBJ2-3; v_gene: TRBV6-2/TRBV6-3; CDR3nt: TGTGCCAGCAGCTCGACAATTGGACTAAAGAGCACAGATACGCAGTATTTT; CDR3aa: CASSSTIGLKSTDTQYF
abundance: many; d_gene: -; j_gene: TRBJ2-3; v_gene: TRBV6-6; CDR3nt: TGTGCCAGCAGTTTAGGGGTGGATACGCAGTATTTT; CDR3aa: CASSLGVDTQYF
abundance: many; d_gene: -; j_gene: TRBJ2-5; v_gene: TRBV5-4; CDR3nt: TGTGCCAGCAGCTCCGACATAGCCCAAGAGACCCAGTACTTC; CDR3aa: CASSSDIAQETQYF
abundance: few; d_gene: TRBD1; j_gene: TRBJ2-7; v_gene: TRBV5-6; CDR3nt: TGTGCCAGCACGACAGGGGGCGGTTGGTGGCAGTACTTC; CDR3aa: CASTTGGGWWQYF
abundance: few; d_gene: -; j_gene: TRBJ2-7; v_gene: TRBV21-1; CDR3nt: TGTGCCAGCAAACAACCAGGGAAGGGCCTTCAGCCAGGCATTTCCTACGAGCAGTACTTC; CDR3aa: CASKQPGKGLQPGISYEQYF
abundance: few; d_gene: TRBD1; j_gene: TRBJ2-2; v_gene: TRBV28; CDR3nt: TGTGCCAGCAGTTCACCGGGACAGGTCAACACCGGGGAGCTGTTTTTT; CDR3aa: CASSSPGQVNTGELFF
abundance: -; d_gene: -; j_gene: TRBJ1-3; v_gene: TRBV20-1; CDR3nt: TGCAGTGCTGAACCAGTATCTGGAAACACCATATATTTT; CDR3aa: CSAEPVSGNTIYF
abundance: many; d_gene: -; j_gene: TRBJ1-2; v_gene: TRBV10-1; CDR3nt: TGCGCCAGCATCGGGAACAGCGCAGATTCTAACTATGGCTACACCTTC; CDR3aa: CASIGNSADSNYGYTF
abundance: few; d_gene: TRBD1; j_gene: TRBJ2-2; v_gene: TRBV14; CDR3nt: TGTGCCAGCAGCCAACTTGCCAGGGGGCAAGCCGGGGAGCTGTTTTTT; CDR3aa: CASSQLARGQAGELFF
abundance: few; d_gene: TRBD1; j_gene: TRBJ1-5; v_gene: TRBV6-2/TRBV6-3; CDR3nt: TGTGCCAGCAGCCTTTCCGGGACAGGTAATCAGCCCCAGCATTTT; CDR3aa: CASSLSGTGNQPQHF
abundance: many; d_gene: TRBD1; j_gene: TRBJ1-5; v_gene: TRBV29-1; CDR3nt: TGCAGCGCCTCACAGGGGTACTATCAGCCCCAGCATTTT; CDR3aa: CSASQGYYQPQHF
abundance: many; d_gene: -; j_gene: TRBJ2-7; v_gene: TRBV3-1; CDR3nt: TGTGCCAGCAGCCAAGGCGTCAGCCGCGAGCAGTACTTC; CDR3aa: CASSQGVSREQYF
abundance: -; d_gene: TRBD1; j_gene: TRBJ2-7; v_gene: TRBV10-3; CDR3nt: TGTGCCATCAGTGCCCAGGGACAGGGATCCTACGAGCAGTACTTC; CDR3aa: CAISAQGQGSYEQYF
abundance: many; d_gene: -; j_gene: TRBJ1-1; v_gene: TRBV5-1; CDR3nt: TGCGCCAGCAGCTTGGCCCCCTCGATAGGGAACACTGAAGCTTTCTTT; CDR3aa: CASSLAPSIGNTEAFF
abundance: few; d_gene: TRBD1; j_gene: TRBJ2-7; v_gene: TRBV27; CDR3nt: TGTGCCAGCAGTCCCTCTCACTGGACAGGATCCTACGAGCAGTACTTC; CDR3aa: CASSPSHWTGSYEQYF
abundance: many; d_gene: -; j_gene: TRBJ2-2; v_gene: TRBV6-5; CDR3nt: TGTGCCAGCAGTTACTCGTGGACGGGAGACACCGGGGAGCTGTTTTTT; CDR3aa: CASSYSWTGDTGELFF
abundance: many; d_gene: -; j_gene: TRBJ2-7; v_gene: TRBV29-1; CDR3nt: TGCAGCGTTGAGGGACCCGGTGACTACGAGCAGTACTTC; CDR3aa: CSVEGPGDYEQYF
abundance: many; d_gene: -; j_gene: TRBJ2-1; v_gene: TRBV27; CDR3nt: TGTGCCAGCAGCCGACCAGACAATGAGCAGTTCTTC; CDR3aa: CASSRPDNEQFF
abundance: few; d_gene: -; j_gene: TRBJ1-1; v_gene: TRBV7-9; CDR3nt: TGTGCCAGCAGCTTAGAGAGGGGCCCATACACTGAAGCTTTCTTT; CDR3aa: CASSLERGPYTEAFF
abundance: few; d_gene: -; j_gene: TRBJ2-3; v_gene: TRBV6-2/TRBV6-3; CDR3nt: TGTGCCAGCAGTTACGGGATGGCAGATACGCAGTATTTT; CDR3aa: CASSYGMADTQYF
abundance: few; d_gene: -; j_gene: TRBJ1-2; v_gene: TRBV9; CDR3nt: TGTGCCAGCAGCGTTCCCGTGTATGGCTACACCTTC; CDR3aa: CASSVPVYGYTF
abundance: -; d_gene: -; j_gene: TRBJ2-5; v_gene: TRBV19; CDR3nt: TGTGCCAGTAGTATAGGAGCTGGGGGTACGGAGGAGACCCAGTACTTC; CDR3aa: CASSIGAGGTEETQYF
abundance: few; d_gene: TRBD2; j_gene: TRBJ2-1; v_gene: TRBV29-1; CDR3nt: TGCAGCGTTTCTAGGGGCGGGGGGGAGCAGTTCTTC; CDR3aa: CSVSRGGGEQFF
abundance: many; d_gene: -; j_gene: TRBJ2-3; v_gene: TRBV7-2; CDR3nt: TGTGCCAGCAGCTTAGGTCGACTAGGCACAAGCACAGATACGCAGTATTTT; CDR3aa: CASSLGRLGTSTDTQYF
abundance: -; d_gene: -; j_gene: TRBJ2-2; v_gene: TRBV29-1; CDR3nt: TGCAGCGTTGAATTTCTCGGGGAGCTGTTTTTT; CDR3aa: CSVEFLGELFF
abundance: -; d_gene: -; j_gene: TRBJ2-7; v_gene: TRBV29-1; CDR3nt: TGCAGCGCAATAACCATGGATATCGGTTACGAGCAGTACTTC; CDR3aa: CSAITMDIGYEQYF
abundance: many; d_gene: -; j_gene: TRBJ2-1; v_gene: TRBV7-6; CDR3nt: TGTGCCAGCAGCTTAGAAGGGAGGTCCTACAATGAGCAGTTCTTC; CDR3aa: CASSLEGRSYNEQFF
abundance: -; d_gene: TRBD1; j_gene: TRBJ1-5; v_gene: TRBV6-2/TRBV6-3; CDR3nt: TGTGCCAGCAGTGAGACAGGGGGCTACCAGCCCCAGCATTTT; CDR3aa: CASSETGGYQPQHF
abundance: many; d_gene: -; j_gene: TRBJ2-1; v_gene: TRBV29-1; CDR3nt: TGCAGCGTTGATCGGGGCAGTTACAATGAGCAGTTCTTC; CDR3aa: CSVDRGSYNEQFF
abundance: few; d_gene: TRBD2; j_gene: TRBJ2-7; v_gene: TRBV3-1; CDR3nt: TGTGCCAGCAGCCAAGATCCGGGAGGAACCTACGAGCAGTACTTC; CDR3aa: CASSQDPGGTYEQYF
abundance: many; d_gene: -; j_gene: TRBJ2-1; v_gene: TRBV18; CDR3nt: TGTGCCAGCTCACCCGCGGACTACCTTGAGCAGTTCTTC; CDR3aa: CASSPADYLEQFF
abundance: many; d_gene: TRBD2; j_gene: TRBJ2-3; v_gene: TRBV11-3; CDR3nt: TGTGCCAGCAGCCTGACTAGCGGAACGCATACGCAGTATTTT; CDR3aa: CASSLTSGTHTQYF
abundance: few; d_gene: -; j_gene: TRBJ2-1; v_gene: TRBV30; CDR3nt: TGTGCCTGGAGTAGGAGGGGATCCTACAATGAGCAGTTCTTC; CDR3aa: CAWSRRGSYNEQFF
abundance: many; d_gene: -; j_gene: TRBJ1-1; v_gene: TRBV7-6; CDR3nt: TGTGCCAGCAGCTTAAGTGGGGGCCTGAACACTGAAGCTTTCTTT; CDR3aa: CASSLSGGLNTEAFF
abundance: few; d_gene: -; j_gene: TRBJ1-1; v_gene: TRBV9; CDR3nt: TGTGCCAGCAGCGTGAACAGGGAAATGAACACTGAAGCTTTCTTT; CDR3aa: CASSVNREMNTEAFF
abundance: few; d_gene: -; j_gene: TRBJ2-4; v_gene: TRBV4-2; CDR3nt: TGTGCCAGCAGCCAAGATCGGCCTGATGGGGCCAAAAACATTCAGTACTTC; CDR3aa: CASSQDRPDGAKNIQYF
abundance: few; d_gene: -; j_gene: TRBJ1-3; v_gene: TRBV6-6; CDR3nt: TGTGCCAGCAGCTACTTCAGCGCTGGAAACACCATATATTTT; CDR3aa: CASSYFSAGNTIYF
abundance: once; d_gene: -; j_gene: TRBJ2-7; v_gene: TRBV7-2; CDR3nt: TGTGCCAGCAGCTTAACCTTCGACGAGCAGTACTTC; CDR3aa: CASSLTFDEQYF
abundance: few; d_gene: TRBD2; j_gene: TRBJ2-1; v_gene: TRBV7-8; CDR3nt: TGTGCCAGCAGCTTAGGTGCTAGCGGAAGCTCCTACAATGAGCAGTTCTTC; CDR3aa: CASSLGASGSSYNEQFF
abundance: many; d_gene: TRBD2; j_gene: TRBJ2-1; v_gene: TRBV12-3/TRBV12-4; CDR3nt: TGTGCCAGCAGCCGGTGGGCGTATAGCGGGAGTTCAGATGAGCAGTTCTTC; CDR3aa: CASSRWAYSGSSDEQFF
abundance: many; d_gene: -; j_gene: TRBJ2-7; v_gene: TRBV7-9; CDR3nt: TGTGCCAGCAGCACGGGGGACTACGAGCAGTACTTC; CDR3aa: CASSTGDYEQYF
abundance: -; d_gene: TRBD2; j_gene: TRBJ2-1; v_gene: TRBV20-1; CDR3nt: TGCAGTGCTCCCCTTGCGGGGGAGGGAGGCCCAGGGAATGAGCAGTTCTTC; CDR3aa: CSAPLAGEGGPGNEQFF
abundance: many; d_gene: TRBD1; j_gene: TRBJ1-2; v_gene: TRBV9; CDR3nt: TGTGCCAGCAGCGTAATGACAGGGTTCTATGGCTACACCTTC; CDR3aa: CASSVMTGFYGYTF
abundance: few; d_gene: -; j_gene: TRBJ1-1; v_gene: TRBV6-2/TRBV6-3; CDR3nt: TGTGCCAGCAGTTACCCCCAGGGGATGGGGACTGAAGCTTTCTTT; CDR3aa: CASSYPQGMGTEAFF
abundance: many; d_gene: TRBD1; j_gene: TRBJ2-7; v_gene: TRBV7-9; CDR3nt: TGTGCCAGCAGCTCTGGGACAGGCGGCTACGAGCAGTACTTC; CDR3aa: CASSSGTGGYEQYF